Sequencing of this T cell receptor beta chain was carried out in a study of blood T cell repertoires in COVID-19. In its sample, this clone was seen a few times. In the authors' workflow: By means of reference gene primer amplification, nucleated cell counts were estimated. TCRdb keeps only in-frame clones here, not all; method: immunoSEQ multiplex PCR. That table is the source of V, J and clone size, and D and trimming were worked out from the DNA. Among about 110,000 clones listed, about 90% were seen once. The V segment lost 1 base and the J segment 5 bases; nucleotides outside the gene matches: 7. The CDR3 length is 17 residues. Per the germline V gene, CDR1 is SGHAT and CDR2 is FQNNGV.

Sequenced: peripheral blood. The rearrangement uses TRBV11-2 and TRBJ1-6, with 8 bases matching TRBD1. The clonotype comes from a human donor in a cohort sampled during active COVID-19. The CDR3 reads CASSLGLTGGNNSPLHF. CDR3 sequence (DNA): TGTGCCAGCAGCTTAGGTCTAACAGGGGGGAATAATTCACCCCTCCACTTT.